The 26 T cell receptor beta chains listed next were all sequenced from one sample in a study of blood T cells in healthy people across ages. Then a second PCR, running about 6 to 12 cycles, was carried out with a sample-barcoded 5' primer and a J-beta primer mix. From the 5' RACE reads, TCRdb called clonotypes with MiXCR, one entry per CDR3 protein. Of about 1.4 million distinct CDR3 sequences listed, 59% are singletons. The source material was blood. The receptor set was obtained from a young man in good health.

V is TRBV10-1 and J is TRBJ2-7; the D is unclear. V was shortened by 6 bases and J by 3 bases, with 12 bases between the two germline ends. The CDR3 sequence is 13 residues long. The germline V gene encodes CDR1 WNHNN and CDR2 SYGVQD (reference sequence). CDR3 sequence (DNA): TGCGCCAGCAGCGGGTTCGGGTACTACGAGCAGTACTTC. It yields the protein CASSGFGYYEQYF.

This clonotype was counted once. The chain links TRBV20-1 to TRBJ2-7; D perhaps matches TRBD2 (6 bases). There are 13 residues in the CDR3. Germline V CDR1 and CDR2: DFQATT, SNEGSKA (reference sequence). The V gene lost 4 bases and the J gene lost 0 bases, with 10 bases spanning the gap. The CDR3 is CSATGLRSYEQYF. Written as DNA, the CDR3 is TGCAGTGCTACGGGACTTCGCTCCTACGAGCAGTACTTC.

There are a few counts of this clonotype. Written as DNA, the CDR3 is TGTGCCAGCAGCTCCGGACAGCCAAATGAGCAGTTCTTC. This translates into CASSSGQPNEQFF. The chain uses TRBV7-9 and TRBJ2-1; perhaps TRBD1 as D (6 bases). The germline V and J ends were trimmed by 4 bases and 7 bases, with 11 bases remaining between them. This CDR3 contains 13 residues. Germline loops: CDR1 SEHNR, CDR2 FQNEAQ (reference sequence).

This clonotype has a handful of counts. V is TRBV5-1 and J is TRBJ2-3, with D hard to call. The germline V and J ends were trimmed by 0 bases and 0 bases, with 11 bases remaining between them. Germline CDR1 SGHRS, CDR2 YFSETQ. The CDR3 length is 16 residues. CDR3 in DNA: TGCGCCAGCAGCTTGGTCGGAATAGACAGCACAGATACGCAGTATTTT. This sequence encodes CASSLVGIDSTDTQYF.

This clonotype was counted between two and nine times. J is TRBJ1-2 and V is TRBV5-1; D is perhaps TRBD1 (6 bases). V lost 4 bases and J lost 1, with 17 bases in between. This CDR3 is 16 amino acids long. Germline CDR1 SGHRS, CDR2 YFSETQ. CDR3 protein: CASSRSLGGVNYGYTF. Written as DNA, the CDR3 is TGCGCCAGCAGCCGATCTCTAGGGGGGGTTAACTATGGCTACACCTTC.

This chain joins TRBV28 and TRBJ2-5; possible D gene TRBD2, 5 bases. CDR1 and CDR2 from the germline V gene are MDHEN and SYDVKM. This CDR3 contains 17 residues. V lost 4 bases and J 2 bases, leaving 20 bases between the germline ends. The CDR3 is CASSWRFLAADQETQYF. DNA for the CDR3: TGTGCCAGCAGTTGGAGGTTCTTGGCAGCCGATCAAGAGACCCAGTACTTC. The variable domain in full, completed from reference TRBV28 and TRBJ2-5, reads DVKVTQSSRYLVKRTGEKVFLECVQDMDHENMFWYRQDPGLGLRLIYFSYDVKMKEKGDIPEGYSVSREKKERFSLILESASTNQTSMYLCASSWRFLAADQETQYFGPGTRLLVL.

The V gene is TRBV7-9, the J gene TRBJ2-7; the match to TRBD2 covers 9 bases. V trimming: 5 bases; J trimming: 5 bases; junction bases outside the gene matches: 10. Germline CDR1 and CDR2: SEHNR and FQNEAQ (reference sequence). The CDR3 sequence is 15 residues long. The CDR3 DNA reads TGTGCCAGCAGCCCCGCGGGGACTAGCAACGACGAGCAGTACTTC. Translation gives CASSPAGTSNDEQYF.

The J gene is TRBJ1-1, the V gene TRBV18; D gene ambiguous. V dropped 6 bases and J dropped 3 bases, with 11 bases sitting between them. Germline assignment: CDR1 KGHSH and CDR2 LQKENI. The CDR3 consists of 13 residues. The CDR3 DNA reads TGTGCCAGCTCCCCCCAATACGACACTGAAGCTTTCTTT. It specifies CASSPQYDTEAFF.

The genes are TRBV11-2 and TRBJ2-5; 7 positions match TRBD2. The J segment lost 3 bases and the V segment lost 5 bases, leaving 12 bases of the junction unmatched. This CDR3 spans 16 amino acids. The germline CDR1 and CDR2 sequences are SGHAT and FQNNGV. The CDR3 coding sequence is TGTGCCAGCAGCGAACTCGGACTAGATCGGGAAGAGACCCAGTACTTC. Its translation is CASSELGLDREETQYF.

The chain links TRBV4-1 to TRBJ1-1; no reliable D call. Per the germline V gene, CDR1 is MGHRA and CDR2 is YSYEKL. Trimming removed 3 bases from V and 0 bases from J, with 14 bases in between. CDR3 length: 16 residues. CDR3 residues: CASSQQTGSVNTEAFF. In nucleotides, the CDR3 is TGCGCCAGCAGCCAGCAGACCGGCTCGGTGAACACTGAAGCTTTCTTT.

As for this clonotype: Since a much larger clone is just one base distant, this may be a read error. The CDR3 carries no conserved terminal phenylalanine or tryptophan, so it likely arises from a read error. The genes are TRBV18 and TRBJ2-1; no clear D gene. Trimming took 3 bases from V and 8 from J, leaving 11 bases between them. The CDR3 has 13 residues. Germline lookup yields CDR1 KGHSH and CDR2 LQKENI. The CDR3 nucleotides are TGTGCCAGCTCACCCGTGCTAGTCGATGAGCAGTTCTTA. This codes for CASSPVLVDEQFL.

This clonotype was found a few times. The rearrangement links TRBV5-6 to TRBJ2-1; 7 bases map to TRBD2. CDR3 size: 17 residues. Per germline, CDR1 SGHDT and CDR2 YYEEEE. With 4 bases clipped from V and 3 bases from J, the junction kept 13 bases outside the gene matches. The CDR3 region is CASSPMRRAGSYNEQFF. DNA for the CDR3: TGTGCCAGCAGCCCTATGAGGAGAGCGGGAAGCTACAATGAGCAGTTCTTC.

This clonotype turned up a few times. J is TRBJ2-6 and V is TRBV6-5; TRBD1 might be the D (6 bases). The CDR3 is 15 amino acids. Trimming took off 5 bases at V and 3 bases at J, with 11 bases between the two ends. CDR1 is MNHEY and CDR2 is SVGAGI in the germline V gene. The CDR3: CASSAGTSGANVLTF. The CDR3 DNA is TGTGCCAGCAGTGCCGGGACAAGTGGGGCCAACGTCCTGACTTTC.

The chain employs TRBV20-1 and TRBJ2-1; 7 nucleotides align to TRBD2. Germline assignment: CDR1 DFQATT and CDR2 SNEGSKA (reference sequence). After removal of 2 bases from V and 4 bases from J, the junction contained 11 bases not matched to a gene. The CDR3 length is 16 residues. The CDR3 sequence: CSARPPRSGVYNEQFF. The CDR3, as DNA: TGCAGTGCTAGACCGCCTAGAAGCGGGGTTTACAATGAGCAGTTCTTC.

The chain has TRBV5-1 and TRBJ2-7; D perhaps matches TRBD1 (6 bases). The CDR3 spans 14 residues. V was trimmed by 3 bases and J by 0 bases, leaving 10 bases between them. Germline loops: CDR1 SGHRS, CDR2 YFSETQ. The CDR3 DNA reads TGCGCCAGCAGCTGGACCAGGGGCTCCTACGAGCAGTACTTC. It specifies CASSWTRGSYEQYF. Filled out from reference TRBV5-1 and TRBJ2-7, the complete variable domain reads KAGVTQTPRYLIKTRGQQVTLSCSPISGHRSVSWYQQTPGQGLQFLFEYFSETQRNKGNFPGRFSGRQFSNSRSEMNVSTLELGDSALYLCASSWTRGSYEQYFGPGTRLTVT.

The chain combines TRBV6-5 with TRBJ1-2, with a weak D call TRBD1 (6 bases). V was cut by 4 bases and J by 1 base, with 13 bases left in between. The CDR3 is 15 residues long. CDR1 and CDR2 (germline): MNHEY, SVGAGI. The CDR3 loop is CASSFDTGSNYGYTF. CDR3 bases: TGTGCCAGCAGTTTTGACACAGGGAGTAACTATGGCTACACCTTC.

V usage is TRBV6-6 and J usage is TRBJ2-5, with TRBD1 matching over 8 bases. Germline V gene lookup returns CDR1 MNHNY and CDR2 SVGAGI (reference sequence). The ends lost 11 bases at V and 5 bases at J; junction bases unmatched: 16. The CDR3 has 15 amino acids. This CDR3 is CAAYPTDRVEETQYF. As DNA, the CDR3 is TGTGCCGCTTACCCTACGGACAGGGTAGAGGAGACCCAGTACTTC.

This clonotype has a handful of counts. V and J are TRBV7-9 and TRBJ2-7; D may correspond to TRBD1 or TRBD2 (5 bases each). CDR1 and CDR2 from the germline V gene are SEHNR and FQNEAQ (reference sequence). The CDR3 length is 14 residues. V dropped 5 bases and J dropped 4 bases, with 15 bases sitting between them. CDR3 coding DNA: TGTGCCAGCAGCCCTGCCGGGGCCGGTTACGAGCAGTACTTC. The encoded protein is CASSPAGAGYEQYF.

The chain has TRBV7-9 and TRBJ1-4; D might be TRBD1 (5 bases). Per the germline V gene, CDR1 is SEHNR and CDR2 is FQNEAQ (reference sequence). The CDR3 runs 17 residues. Trimming removed 4 bases at V and 1 base at J, with 16 bases between. The CDR3 DNA is TGTGCCAGCAGCTCGTTTGGGGGACTTGGAACTAATGAAAAACTGTTTTTT. Its protein product is CASSSFGGLGTNEKLFF.

This clonotype was picked up a small number of times. The chain combines TRBV20-1 with TRBJ2-4; D is perhaps TRBD1 or TRBD2 (5 bases each). The V end was cut by 5 bases, the J end by 6 bases, with 11 bases between. In germline, CDR1 is DFQATT, CDR2 SNEGSKA (reference sequence). The CDR3 has 12 amino acids. CDR3 nucleotides: TGCAGTGCTCAGGGTGGGGGAAACATTCAGTACTTC. This codes for CSAQGGGNIQYF.

This clonotype has a count of ten or more. The V and J genes are TRBV25-1 and TRBJ2-3, with 7 bases fitting TRBD2. The CDR3 is 16 amino acids. J lost 2 bases, V lost 3 bases, and 8 bases had no gene match. Looked up from germline, CDR1 is MGHDK and CDR2 is SYGVNS. CDR3 sequence reads: CASSDGGTPDTDTQYF. The CDR3 DNA is TGTGCCAGCAGTGACGGGGGGACCCCCGACACAGATACGCAGTATTTT. Combining the CDR3 with reference TRBV25-1 and TRBJ2-3 gives the whole variable domain EADIYQTPRYLVIGTGKKITLECSQTMGHDKMYWYQQDPGMELHLIHYSYGVNSTEKGDLSSESTVSRIRTEHFPLTLESARPSHTSQYLCASSDGGTPDTDTQYFGPGTRLTVL.

A word on this clonotype: This may be a read error, as it is one base from a much larger clone. The V and J genes are TRBV7-9 and TRBJ2-6, with a weak D call TRBD1 (5 bases). V was pared by 4 bases and J by 0 bases, with 13 bases between. The CDR3 length is 17 residues. Germline loops: CDR1 SEHNR, CDR2 FQNEAQ (reference sequence). CDR3 residues: CASSSNAQGSGANVLTF. The CDR3 nucleotides read TGTGCCAGCAGCTCGAATGCCCAGGGCTCTGGGGCCAACGTCCTGACTTTC.

The V gene is TRBV25-1, the J gene TRBJ2-7; tentatively, D is TRBD2 (5 bases). The CDR3 sequence is 13 residues long. Between the trimmed V and J ends, which lost 2 bases and 5 bases, there was a span of 10 bases. Germline V lookup: CDR1 MGHDK, CDR2 SYGVNS. DNA of the CDR3: TGTGCCAGCAGTGAACGAGCGGCCCACGAGCAGTACTTC. Translated: CASSERAAHEQYF.

This clonotype was counted only a few times. The genes are TRBV4-1 and TRBJ2-7; D might be TRBD2 (7 bases). The CDR3 spans 15 residues. Germline V gene data show CDR1 as MGHRA and CDR2 as YSYEKL. V lost 1 base, J lost 4 bases, and 14 bases lay in between. CDR3 residues: CASSQGGGAVYEQYF. CDR3 nucleotides: TGCGCCAGCAGCCAAGGAGGGGGGGCCGTATACGAGCAGTACTTC.

This rearrangement joins TRBV29-1 to TRBJ2-5, with 9 bases lining up with TRBD2. CDR1 SQVTM and CDR2 ANQGSEA come from the germline V gene. V trimming: 7 bases; J trimming: 1 base; junction bases outside the gene matches: 7. This CDR3 spans 14 amino acids. The CDR3 sequence is CSASRGGLQETQYF. The CDR3 nucleotides read TGCAGCGCATCGCGGGGGGGGCTCCAAGAGACCCAGTACTTC. The full variable domain, rest sourced from reference TRBV29-1 and TRBJ2-5, is SAVISQKPSRDICQRGTSLTIQCQVDSQVTMMFWYRQQPGQSLTLIATANQGSEATYESGFVIDKFPISRPNLTFSTLTVSNMSPEDSSIYLCSASRGGLQETQYFGPGTRLLVL.

DNA of the CDR3: TGTGCCAGCAGTTTATACGGCAGTGACTATGGCTACACCTTC. This encodes CASSLYGSDYGYTF. The chain recombines TRBV27 with TRBJ1-2; D unclear. The germline CDR1 and CDR2 sequences are MNHEY and SMNVEV (reference sequence). Trimming shortened V by 1 base and J by 3 bases, and 9 bases separated the two germline ends. The CDR3 contains 14 residues.